This T cell receptor beta chain was captured in a study of blood T cell repertoires in COVID-19. This CDR3 has 12 residues. V dropped 1 base and J dropped 6 bases, with 5 bases sitting between them. Germline CDR1 is MNHNS and CDR2 is SASEGT. Here immunoSEQ multiplex PCR was the method, and the copy in TCRdb shows in-frame clones only, minus some. In the table there are roughly 410,000 clones, roughly 90% of which are singletons. This clone has just a few counts. The sequence came from a woman between 35 and 50 years old with COVID-19, enrolled during active disease. Source material: peripheral blood. V gene TRBV6-1 combines with J gene TRBJ2-3; D possibly corresponds to TRBD2 (5 bases). The CDR3 nucleotides read TGTGCCAGCAGTGAAGGGGAGGATACGCAGTATTTT. Translated: CASSEGEDTQYF.